This T cell receptor (beta chain) appears in the sequencing data of a study of post-analysis software for immune sequencing data. Built from TCR beta cDNA, the libraries had unique molecular identifiers in them. TCRdb used MiXCR to reprocess the PCR reads, holding one entry per CDR3 protein. The sample shows hundreds of thousands of distinct CDR3 sequences, 25% to 30% of them seen only once. This clonotype was seen a handful of times. Its target is unknown. Trimming stripped 1 base from V and 4 bases from J, with 13 bases between. Germline assignment: CDR1 SGHRS and CDR2 YFSETQ. CDR3 size: 15 residues. The study's findings and limits: Compared with controls, patients had more of about 5 TRBV segments, including TRBV5-6, TRBV5-1 and TRBV20-1.

The V and J genes are TRBV5-1 and TRBJ2-3, with D perhaps assigned TRBD1 or TRBD2 (5 bases each). The TCR was taken from a girl between 5 and 17 years old with multiple sclerosis. The sample comprised blood. The CDR3 DNA follows: TGCGCCAGCAGCTTGTTGGGGGACCCTTCAGATACGCAGTATTTT. This translates into CASSLLGDPSDTQYF.